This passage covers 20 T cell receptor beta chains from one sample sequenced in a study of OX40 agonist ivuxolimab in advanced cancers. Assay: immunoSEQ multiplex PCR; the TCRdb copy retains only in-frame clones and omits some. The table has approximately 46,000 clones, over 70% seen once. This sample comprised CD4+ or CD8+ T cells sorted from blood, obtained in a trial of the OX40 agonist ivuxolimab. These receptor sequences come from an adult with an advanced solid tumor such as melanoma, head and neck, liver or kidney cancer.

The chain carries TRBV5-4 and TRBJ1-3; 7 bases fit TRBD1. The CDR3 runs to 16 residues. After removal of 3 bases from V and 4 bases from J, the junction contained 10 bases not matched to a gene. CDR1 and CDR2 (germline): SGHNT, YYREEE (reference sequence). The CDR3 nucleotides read TGTGCCAGCAGCTACGGACCCAGGGGGGAAGGAAACACCATATATTTT. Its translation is CASSYGPRGEGNTIYF.

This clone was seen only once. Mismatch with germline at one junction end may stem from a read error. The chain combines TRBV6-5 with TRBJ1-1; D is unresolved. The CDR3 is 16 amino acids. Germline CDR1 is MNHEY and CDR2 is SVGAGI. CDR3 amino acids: CVSSYSSSGMVTEAFF. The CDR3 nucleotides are TGTGTCAGCAGTTACTCGAGTTCCGGGATGGTAACTGAAGCTTTCTTT.

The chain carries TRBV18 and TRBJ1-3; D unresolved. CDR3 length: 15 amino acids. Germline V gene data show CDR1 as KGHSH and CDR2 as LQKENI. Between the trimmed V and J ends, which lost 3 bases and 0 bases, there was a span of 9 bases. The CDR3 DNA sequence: TGTGCCAGCTCACCGTTACAGAACTCTGGAAACACCATATATTTT. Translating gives CASSPLQNSGNTIYF.

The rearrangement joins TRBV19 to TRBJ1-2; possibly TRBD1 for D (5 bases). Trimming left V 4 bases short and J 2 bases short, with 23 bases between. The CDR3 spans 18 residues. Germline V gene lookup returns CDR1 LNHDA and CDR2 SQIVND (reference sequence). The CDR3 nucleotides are TGTGCCAGTAGTAGGGGCCAGGGACGACTTACGCAAAACTATGGCTACACCTTC. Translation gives CASSRGQGRLTQNYGYTF.

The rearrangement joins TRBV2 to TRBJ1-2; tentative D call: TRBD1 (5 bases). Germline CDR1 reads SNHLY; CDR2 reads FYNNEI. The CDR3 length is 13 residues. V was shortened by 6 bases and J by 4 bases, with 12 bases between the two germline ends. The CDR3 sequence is CASRSGASYGYTF. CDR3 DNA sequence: TGTGCCAGCAGGTCCGGGGCCAGCTATGGCTACACCTTC.

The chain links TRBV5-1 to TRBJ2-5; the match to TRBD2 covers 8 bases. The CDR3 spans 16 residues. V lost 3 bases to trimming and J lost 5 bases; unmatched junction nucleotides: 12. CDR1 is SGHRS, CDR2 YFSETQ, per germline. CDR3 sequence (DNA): TGCGCCAGCAGCTCCGCTGGGACTAGTATTGTTGAGACCCAGTACTTC. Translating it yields CASSSAGTSIVETQYF.

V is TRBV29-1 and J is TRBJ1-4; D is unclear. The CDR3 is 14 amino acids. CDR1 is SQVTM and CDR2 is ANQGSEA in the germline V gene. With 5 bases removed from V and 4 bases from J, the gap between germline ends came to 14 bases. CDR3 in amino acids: CSVHPESRNEKLFF. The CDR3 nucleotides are TGCAGCGTTCACCCGGAAAGTCGTAATGAAAAACTGTTTTTT.

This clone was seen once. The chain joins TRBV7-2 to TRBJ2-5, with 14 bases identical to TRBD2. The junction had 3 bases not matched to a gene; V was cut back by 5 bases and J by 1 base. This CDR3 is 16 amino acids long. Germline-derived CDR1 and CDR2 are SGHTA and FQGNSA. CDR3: CASSRGTSGGQETQYF. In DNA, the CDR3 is TGTGCCAGCAGCCGGGGGACTAGCGGGGGCCAAGAGACCCAGTACTTC.

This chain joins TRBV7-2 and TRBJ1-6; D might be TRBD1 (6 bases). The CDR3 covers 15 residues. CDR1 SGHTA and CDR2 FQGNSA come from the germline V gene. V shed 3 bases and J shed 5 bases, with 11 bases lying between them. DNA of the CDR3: TGTGCCAGCAGCTTTACAGGGTTGAATAATTCACCCCTCCACTTT. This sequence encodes CASSFTGLNNSPLHF. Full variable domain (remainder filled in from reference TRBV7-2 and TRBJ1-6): GAGVSQSPSNKVTEKGKDVELRCDPISGHTALYWYRQSLGQGLEFLIYFQGNSAPDKSGLPSDRFSAERTGGSVSTLTIQRTQQEDSAVYLCASSFTGLNNSPLHFGNGTRLTVT.

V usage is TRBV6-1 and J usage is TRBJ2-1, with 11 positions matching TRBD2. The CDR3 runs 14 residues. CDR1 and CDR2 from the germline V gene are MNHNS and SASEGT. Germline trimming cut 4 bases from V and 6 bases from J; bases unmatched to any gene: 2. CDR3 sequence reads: CASSALAGANEQFF. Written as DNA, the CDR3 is TGTGCCAGCAGTGCACTAGCGGGAGCCAATGAGCAGTTCTTC.

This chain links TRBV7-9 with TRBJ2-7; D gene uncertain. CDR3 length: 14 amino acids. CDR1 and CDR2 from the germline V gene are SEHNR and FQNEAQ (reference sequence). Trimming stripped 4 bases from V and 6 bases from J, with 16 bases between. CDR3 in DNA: TGTGCCAGCAGCTCCCCTGGCAGGTTCGTCGAGCAGTACTTC. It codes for CASSSPGRFVEQYF.

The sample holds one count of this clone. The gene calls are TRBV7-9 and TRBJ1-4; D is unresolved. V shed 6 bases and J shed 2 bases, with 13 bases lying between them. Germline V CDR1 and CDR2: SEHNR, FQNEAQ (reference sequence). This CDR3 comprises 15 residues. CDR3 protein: CASSKMEATNEKLFF. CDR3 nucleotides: TGTGCCAGCAGTAAGATGGAAGCCACTAATGAAAAACTGTTTTTT.

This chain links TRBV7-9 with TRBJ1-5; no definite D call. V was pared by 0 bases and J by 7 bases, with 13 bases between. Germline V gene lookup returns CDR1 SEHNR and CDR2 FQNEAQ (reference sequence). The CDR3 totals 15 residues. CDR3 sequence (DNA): TGTGCCAGCAGCTTAGCATCTGGGGTAACCCAGCCCCAGCATTTT. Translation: CASSLASGVTQPQHF.

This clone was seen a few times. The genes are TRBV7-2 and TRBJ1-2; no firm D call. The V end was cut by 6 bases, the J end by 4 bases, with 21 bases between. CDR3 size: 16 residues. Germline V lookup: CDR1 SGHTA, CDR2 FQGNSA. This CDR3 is CASSPLTGRAFYGYTF. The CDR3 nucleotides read TGTGCCAGCAGTCCTCTGACGGGAAGGGCGTTCTATGGCTACACCTTC.

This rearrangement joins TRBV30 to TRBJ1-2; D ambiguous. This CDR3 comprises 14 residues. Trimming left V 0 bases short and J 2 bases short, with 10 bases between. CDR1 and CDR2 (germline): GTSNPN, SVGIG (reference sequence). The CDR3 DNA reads TGTGCCTGGAGTGTTGCGGGGAGGAACTATGGCTACACCTTC. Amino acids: CAWSVAGRNYGYTF. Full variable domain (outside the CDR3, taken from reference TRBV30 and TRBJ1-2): SQTIHQWPATLVQPVGSPLSLECTVEGTSNPNLYWYRQAAGRGLQLLFYSVGIGQISSEVPQNLSASRPQDRQFILSSKKLLLSDSGFYLCAWSVAGRNYGYTFGSGTRLTVV.

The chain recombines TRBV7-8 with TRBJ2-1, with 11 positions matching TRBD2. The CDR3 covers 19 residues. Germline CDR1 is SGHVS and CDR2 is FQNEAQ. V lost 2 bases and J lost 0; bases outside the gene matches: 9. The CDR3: CASSLRASGGLSSYNEQFF. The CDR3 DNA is TGTGCCAGCAGCTTAAGGGCTAGCGGGGGGCTTAGCTCCTACAATGAGCAGTTCTTC.

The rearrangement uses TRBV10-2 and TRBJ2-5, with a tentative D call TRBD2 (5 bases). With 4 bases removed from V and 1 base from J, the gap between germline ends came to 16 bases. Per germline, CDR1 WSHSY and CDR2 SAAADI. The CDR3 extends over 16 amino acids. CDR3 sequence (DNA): TGCGCCAGCAGTGGGTCGCGGGCGCTGGTCCAAGAGACCCAGTACTTC. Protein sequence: CASSGSRALVQETQYF.

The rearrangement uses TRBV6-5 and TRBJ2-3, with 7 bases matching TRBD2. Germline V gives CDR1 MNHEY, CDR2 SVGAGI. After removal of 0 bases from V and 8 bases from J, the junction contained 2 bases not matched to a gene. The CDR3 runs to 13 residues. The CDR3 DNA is TGTGCCAGCAGTTACTCGTCGGGAGGTACGCAGTATTTT. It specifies CASSYSSGGTQYF.

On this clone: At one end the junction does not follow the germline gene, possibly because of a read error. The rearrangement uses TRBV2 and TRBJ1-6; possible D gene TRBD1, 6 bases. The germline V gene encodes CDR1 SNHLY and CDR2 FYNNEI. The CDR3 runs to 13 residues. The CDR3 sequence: CASRDNYNPPLHF. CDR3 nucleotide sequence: TGTGCCAGCCGGGACAATTATAATCCACCCCTCCACTTT.

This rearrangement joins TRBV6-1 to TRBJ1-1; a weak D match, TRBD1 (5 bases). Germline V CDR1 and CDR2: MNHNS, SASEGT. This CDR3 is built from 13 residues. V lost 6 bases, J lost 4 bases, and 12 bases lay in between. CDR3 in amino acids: CASSERDRTEAFF. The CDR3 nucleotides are TGTGCCAGCAGCGAGAGGGACCGCACTGAAGCTTTCTTT.